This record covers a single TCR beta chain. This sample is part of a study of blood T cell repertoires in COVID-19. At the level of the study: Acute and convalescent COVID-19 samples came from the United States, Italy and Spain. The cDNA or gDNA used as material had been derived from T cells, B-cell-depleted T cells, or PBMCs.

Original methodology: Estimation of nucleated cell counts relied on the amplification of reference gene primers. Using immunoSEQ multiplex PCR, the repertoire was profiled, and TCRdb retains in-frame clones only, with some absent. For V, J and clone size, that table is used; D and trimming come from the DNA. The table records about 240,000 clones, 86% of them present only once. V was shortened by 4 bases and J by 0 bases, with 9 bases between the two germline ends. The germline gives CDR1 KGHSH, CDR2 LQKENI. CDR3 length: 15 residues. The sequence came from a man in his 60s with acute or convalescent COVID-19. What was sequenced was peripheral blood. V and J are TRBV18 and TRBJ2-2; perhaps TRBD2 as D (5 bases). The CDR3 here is CASSQGVTNTGELFF. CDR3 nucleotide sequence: TGTGCCAGCTCACAGGGAGTTACGAACACCGGGGAGCTGTTTTTT. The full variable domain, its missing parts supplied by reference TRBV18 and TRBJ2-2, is NAGVMQNPRHLVRRRGQEARLRCSPMKGHSHVYWYRQLPEEGLKFMVYLQKENIIDESGMPKERFSAEFPKEGPSILRIQQVVRGDSAAYFCASSQGVTNTGELFFGEGSRLTVL.